One sample yielded the 24 T cell receptor beta chains listed below, sequenced in a study of blood T cell repertoires in COVID-19. Assay used: immunoSEQ multiplex PCR; TCRdb lists only in-frame clones, some missing. The repertoire holds a few hundred thousand clones, with about 80% as singletons. Sequenced sample: PBMCs or T cells enriched from blood (not recorded which). Receptor source: a man in his fifties who had recovered from COVID-19.

The CDR3: CASSESAGSNQPQHF. In nucleotides, the CDR3 is TGTGCCAGCAGTGAATCGGCAGGGAGCAATCAGCCCCAGCATTTT. V gene TRBV6-1 combines with J gene TRBJ1-5; D is possibly TRBD1 (5 bases). V shed 2 bases and J shed 1 base, with 9 bases lying between them. CDR1 and CDR2 (germline): MNHNS, SASEGT. The CDR3 contains 15 residues.

The chain joins TRBV10-3 to TRBJ1-2, with unresolved D. The CDR3 runs to 11 residues. Between the trimmed V and J ends, which lost 11 bases and 7 bases, there was a span of 14 bases. In germline, CDR1 is ENHRY, CDR2 SYGVKD. CDR3 nucleotides: TGTGCCTCTGGAGGGTTGGGTGGCTACACCTTC. Translating gives CASGGLGGYTF.

The rearrangement uses TRBV28 and TRBJ2-3, with a tentative D call TRBD2 (6 bases). Trimming took off 6 bases at V and 2 bases at J, with 18 bases between the two ends. Looked up from germline, CDR1 is MDHEN and CDR2 is SYDVKM. The CDR3 loop spans 16 amino acids. The CDR3 here is CASRTSWREATDTQYF. The CDR3 DNA reads TGTGCCAGCAGGACCAGCTGGAGGGAGGCCACAGATACGCAGTATTTT.

This chain joins TRBV6-1 and TRBJ1-3; a possible D gene is TRBD1 (6 bases). This CDR3 spans 14 amino acids. Germline V gene sequence: CDR1 MNHNS, CDR2 SASEGT. Trimming stripped 2 bases from V and 5 bases from J, with 10 bases between. The CDR3 sequence is CASSEMGTRNTIYF. CDR3 coding DNA: TGTGCCAGCAGTGAAATGGGGACAAGAAACACCATATATTTT.

This clone was detected only once. The chain recombines TRBV24-1 with TRBJ2-7, with a weak D call TRBD1 (5 bases). Germline V gene lookup returns CDR1 KGHDR and CDR2 SFDVKD. The CDR3 has 13 residues. The V and J ends lost 1 base and 7 bases respectively, with 10 bases between them. The CDR3 spells CATSDFREGEQYF. CDR3 DNA sequence: TGTGCCACCAGTGATTTCAGGGAAGGTGAGCAGTACTTC.

This chain uses TRBV7-9 with TRBJ2-1; TRBD1 matches 7 bases. The CDR3 has 12 amino acids. J lost 9 bases, V lost 11 bases, and 10 bases had no gene match. Germline V gives CDR1 SEHNR, CDR2 FQNEAQ (reference sequence). The CDR3 is CAAQVGGFEQFF. In nucleotides, the CDR3 is TGTGCCGCCCAAGTAGGGGGCTTTGAGCAGTTCTTC.

J is TRBJ1-2 and V is TRBV7-9, with 9 bases identical to TRBD1. The CDR3 is made up of 16 amino acids. CDR1 SEHNR and CDR2 FQNEAQ come from the germline V gene (reference sequence). V was pared by 1 base and J by 0 bases, with 3 bases of the junction left unmatched. This CDR3 is CASSLGTGASNYGYTF. CDR3 nucleotides: TGTGCCAGCAGCTTAGGGACAGGGGCATCTAACTATGGCTACACCTTC.

This clone showed up just a few times. The chain carries TRBV7-9 and TRBJ1-5; 8 bases are a match to TRBD1. The germline V gene has CDR1 SEHNR and CDR2 FQNEAQ (reference sequence). Germline trimming cut 2 bases from V and 1 base from J; bases unmatched to any gene: 10. CDR3 length equals 18 residues. CDR3 sequence: CASSLQGTGVVSNQPQHF. CDR3 DNA sequence: TGTGCCAGCAGCTTACAAGGGACAGGAGTTGTCAGCAATCAGCCCCAGCATTTT.

This sequence joins TRBV28 and TRBJ2-1; 11 bases map to TRBD1. CDR1 MDHEN and CDR2 SYDVKM come from the germline V gene. The junction had 7 bases not matched to a gene; V was cut back by 5 bases and J by 4 bases. The CDR3 is 16 amino acids. The CDR3 DNA is TGTGCCAGCAGTAGCCCCGGGACAGGGGGGTACAATGAGCAGTTCTTC. The encoded protein is CASSSPGTGGYNEQFF.

This clone came up once. The chain joins TRBV28 to TRBJ1-1, with a possible D match to TRBD1 (6 bases). CDR3 size: 17 residues. CDR1 and CDR2 from the germline V gene are MDHEN and SYDVKM. V lost 5 bases to trimming and J lost 1 base, with 20 bases between them. The CDR3 DNA reads as TGTGCCAGCAGTGACCCCTCCCATGGGGGCTGGAACACTGAAGCTTTCTTT. Translating it yields CASSDPSHGGWNTEAFF.

This clone came up a few times. This rearrangement joins TRBV11-2 to TRBJ1-4, with D possibly being TRBD1 (5 bases). Germline V gene lookup returns CDR1 SGHAT and CDR2 FQNNGV. This CDR3 comprises 15 residues. V lost 4 bases and J 10 bases, leaving 19 bases between the germline ends. This CDR3 is CASSSRQSPVGKLFF. The CDR3, as DNA: TGTGCCAGCAGCTCCCGACAGAGCCCAGTTGGAAAACTGTTTTTT.

The chain carries TRBV7-9 and TRBJ2-3; 8 bases fit TRBD1. CDR1 and CDR2 (germline): SEHNR, FQNEAQ (reference sequence). The CDR3 contains 15 residues. J lost 2 bases, V lost 4 bases, and 5 bases had no gene match. The CDR3 is CASSSRTGLTDTQYF. DNA of the CDR3: TGTGCCAGCAGCTCCCGGACAGGGCTCACAGATACGCAGTATTTT.

The chain is built from TRBV21-1 and TRBJ1-5; the table's D call, TRBD1, was not checked against the DNA. TRBV21-1 is a listed pseudogene. The CDR3 contains 15 residues. This CDR3 reads CASSKDRGYDQPQHF. CDR3 coding DNA: TGTGCCAGCAGCAAGGACAGGGGGTATGATCAGCCCCAGCATTTT.

The chain employs TRBV2 and TRBJ2-7, with 8 positions matching TRBD1. The CDR3 is made up of 14 amino acids. V lost 7 bases, J lost 1 base, and 6 bases stayed unmatched. From germline, CDR1 is SNHLY and CDR2 FYNNEI. The CDR3 region has the DNA TGTGCCAGCATTCTACAGGGGGTGTCCTACGAGCAGTACTTC. It is translated as CASILQGVSYEQYF. Looking up the rest from reference TRBV2 and TRBJ2-7 gives the full variable domain: EPEVTQTPSHQVTQMGQEVILRCVPISNHLYFYWYRQILGQKVEFLVSFYNNEISEKSEIFDDQFSVERPDGSNFTLKIRSTKLEDSAMYFCASILQGVSYEQYFGPGTRLTVT.

The chain links TRBV28 to TRBJ2-7; the match to TRBD2 covers 7 bases. The CDR3 spans 14 residues. Trimming at V came to 7 bases and at J to 7 bases, leaving 13 bases not matched to a gene. Germline CDR1 reads MDHEN; CDR2 reads SYDVKM. The CDR3 DNA reads as TGTGCCAGCACCGAGCGGGACCCACCCCAAGAGCAGTACTTC. Translation gives CASTERDPPQEQYF.

The V call is TRBV9, the J call TRBJ2-1; 10 nucleotides match TRBD2. Germline V lookup: CDR1 SGDLS, CDR2 YYNGEE. With 0 bases clipped from V and 9 bases from J, the junction kept 12 bases outside the gene matches. The CDR3 consists of 17 residues. The DNA of the CDR3 is TGTGCCAGCAGCGTAGGTGATAGCGGGAGGCCCATCGGTGAGCAGTTCTTC. Translation gives CASSVGDSGRPIGEQFF.

This chain connects TRBV27 to TRBJ2-7, with 14 positions matching TRBD2. The V segment lost 5 bases and the J segment 3 bases; nucleotides outside the gene matches: 12. The CDR3 has 18 amino acids. Germline CDR1 is MNHEY and CDR2 is SMNVEV (reference sequence). This chain's CDR3 is CASSPGTSGGRMSYEQYF. For the CDR3, the DNA is TGTGCCAGCAGTCCCGGGACTAGCGGGGGACGTATGAGCTACGAGCAGTACTTC.

The J gene is TRBJ1-5, the V gene TRBV6-5; D gene ambiguous. This CDR3 has 12 residues. Germline V CDR1 and CDR2: MNHEY, SVGAGI. V gave up 2 bases and J gave up 5 bases, with 4 bases separating them. In nucleotides, the CDR3 is TGTGCCAGCAGTTACCTCGATCAGCCCCAGCATTTT. Translation gives CASSYLDQPQHF.

The V gene is TRBV7-2, the J gene TRBJ2-7; 9 nucleotides line up with TRBD1. The CDR3 extends over 15 amino acids. V lost 5 bases to trimming and J lost 6 bases; unmatched junction nucleotides: 11. Per germline, CDR1 SGHTA and CDR2 FQGNSA. The CDR3 nucleotides read TGTGCCAGCAGCCCGGGGGGACAGGGAGGCGCCGAGCAGTACTTC. Its translation: CASSPGGQGGAEQYF.

The chain has TRBV3-1 (or the pseudogene TRBV3-2) and TRBJ2-1, with 10 bases identical to TRBD2. Unmatched junction bases numbered 5, after V lost 4 bases and J lost 8 bases. Germline V gene data show CDR1 as LGHDT and CDR2 as YNNKEL (reference sequence). The CDR3 runs 14 residues. CDR3 protein: CASSPASGRYEQFF. As DNA, the CDR3 is TGTGCCAGCAGCCCCGCTAGCGGGAGATATGAGCAGTTCTTC.

This clone has just a few counts. V usage is TRBV2 and J usage is TRBJ1-5; D call uncertain. Germline CDR1 and CDR2: SNHLY and FYNNEI. This CDR3 region has 12 residues. The V end was cut by 8 bases, the J end by 0 bases, with 5 bases between. DNA of the CDR3: TGTGCCAGCGGGCGTAGCAATCAGCCCCAGCATTTT. This encodes CASGRSNQPQHF.

The chain combines TRBV6-6 with TRBJ1-2; D call uncertain. With 5 bases removed from V and 3 bases from J, the gap between germline ends came to 25 bases. Germline CDR1 and CDR2: MNHNY and SVGAGI (reference sequence). The CDR3 extends over 18 amino acids. The CDR3 loop reads CASSHPRQEGLLYYGYTF. The CDR3 DNA reads as TGTGCCAGCAGTCACCCCAGGCAGGAGGGCCTCCTTTACTATGGCTACACCTTC.

This clone appeared a single time. V usage is TRBV18 and J usage is TRBJ1-2, with a tentative D call TRBD1 (5 bases). Germline V lookup: CDR1 KGHSH, CDR2 LQKENI. V was shortened by 0 bases and J by 0 bases, with 11 bases between the two germline ends. The CDR3 has 16 residues. CDR3 in DNA: TGTGCCAGCTCACCACCGAGTTTAGGGGCTAACTATGGCTACACCTTC. Translation: CASSPPSLGANYGYTF. The full variable domain, its missing parts supplied by reference TRBV18 and TRBJ1-2, is NAGVMQNPRHLVRRRGQEARLRCSPMKGHSHVYWYRQLPEEGLKFMVYLQKENIIDESGMPKERFSAEFPKEGPSILRIQQVVRGDSAAYFCASSPPSLGANYGYTFGSGTRLTVV.

The rearrangement uses TRBV28 and TRBJ2-5, with 9 bases matching TRBD1. CDR1 and CDR2 from the germline V gene are MDHEN and SYDVKM. Trimming cost V 6 bases and J 5 bases; bases outside gene matches: 10. This CDR3 spans 15 amino acids. CDR3 in amino acids: CASRAQTGGIETQYF. CDR3 nucleotide sequence: TGTGCCAGCAGGGCACAGACAGGGGGTATCGAGACCCAGTACTTC.